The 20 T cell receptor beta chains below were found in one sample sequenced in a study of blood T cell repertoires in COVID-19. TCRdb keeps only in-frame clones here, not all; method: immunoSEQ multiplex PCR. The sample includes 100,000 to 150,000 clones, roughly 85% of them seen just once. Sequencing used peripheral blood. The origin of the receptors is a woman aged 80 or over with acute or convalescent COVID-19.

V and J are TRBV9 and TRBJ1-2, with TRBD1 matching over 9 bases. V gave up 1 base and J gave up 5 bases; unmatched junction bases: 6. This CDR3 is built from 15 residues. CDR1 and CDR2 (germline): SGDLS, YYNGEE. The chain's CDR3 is CASSVMDRGSYGYTF. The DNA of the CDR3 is TGTGCCAGCAGCGTAATGGACAGGGGCTCATATGGCTACACCTTC.

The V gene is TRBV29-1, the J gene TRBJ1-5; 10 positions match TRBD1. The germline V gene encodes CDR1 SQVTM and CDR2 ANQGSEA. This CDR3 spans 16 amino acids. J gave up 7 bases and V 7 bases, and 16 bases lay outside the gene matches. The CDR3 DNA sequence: TGCAGCGCTACCTTATACGGGACAGGGGTAGGACAGCCCCAGCATTTT. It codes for CSATLYGTGVGQPQHF.

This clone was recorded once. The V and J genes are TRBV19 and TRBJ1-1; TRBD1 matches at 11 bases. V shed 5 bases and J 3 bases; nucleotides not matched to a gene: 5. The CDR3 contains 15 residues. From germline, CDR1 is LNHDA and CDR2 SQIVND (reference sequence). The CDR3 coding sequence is TGTGCCAGTAGTCCGCCGGGACAGGGGGACACTGAAGCTTTCTTT. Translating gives CASSPPGQGDTEAFF.

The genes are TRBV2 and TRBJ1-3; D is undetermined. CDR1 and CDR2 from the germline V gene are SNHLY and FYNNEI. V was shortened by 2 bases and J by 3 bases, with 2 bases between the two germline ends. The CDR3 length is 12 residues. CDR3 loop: CASSEYGNTIYF. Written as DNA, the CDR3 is TGTGCCAGCAGTGAATATGGAAACACCATATATTTT.

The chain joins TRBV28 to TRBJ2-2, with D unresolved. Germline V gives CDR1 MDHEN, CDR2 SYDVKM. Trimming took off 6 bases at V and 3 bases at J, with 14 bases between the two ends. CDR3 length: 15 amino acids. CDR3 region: CASSRNNRDTGELFF. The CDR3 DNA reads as TGTGCCAGCAGCCGAAATAACCGGGACACCGGGGAGCTGTTTTTT.

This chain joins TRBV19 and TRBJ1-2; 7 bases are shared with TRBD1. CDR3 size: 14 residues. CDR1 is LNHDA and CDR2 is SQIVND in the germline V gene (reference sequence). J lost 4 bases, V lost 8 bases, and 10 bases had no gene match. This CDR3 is CASENNRGGYGYTF. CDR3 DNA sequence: TGTGCCAGTGAAAATAACAGGGGCGGCTATGGCTACACCTTC. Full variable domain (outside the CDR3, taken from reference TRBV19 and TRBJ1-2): DGGITQSPKYLFRKEGQNVTLSCEQNLNHDAMYWYRQDPGQGLRLIYYSQIVNDFQKGDIAEGYSVSREKKESFPLTVTSAQKNPTAFYLCASENNRGGYGYTFGSGTRLTVV.

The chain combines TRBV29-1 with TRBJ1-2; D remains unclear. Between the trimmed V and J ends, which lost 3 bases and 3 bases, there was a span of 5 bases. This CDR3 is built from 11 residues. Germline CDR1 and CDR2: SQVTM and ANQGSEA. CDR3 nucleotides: TGCAGCGTTGACAGTTACTATGGCTACACCTTC. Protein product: CSVDSYYGYTF.

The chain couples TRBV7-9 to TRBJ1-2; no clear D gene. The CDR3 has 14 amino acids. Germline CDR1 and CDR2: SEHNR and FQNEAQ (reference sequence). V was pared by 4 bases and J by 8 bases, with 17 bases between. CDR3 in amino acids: CASSSPTWSRGYTF. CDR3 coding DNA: TGTGCCAGCAGCTCCCCGACCTGGTCGAGGGGCTACACCTTC.

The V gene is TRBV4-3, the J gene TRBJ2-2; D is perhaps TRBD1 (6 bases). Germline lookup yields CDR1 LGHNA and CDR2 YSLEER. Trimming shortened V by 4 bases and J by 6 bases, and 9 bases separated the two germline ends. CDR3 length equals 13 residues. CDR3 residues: CASSPWTAGELFF. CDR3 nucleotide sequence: TGCGCCAGCAGCCCCTGGACAGCCGGGGAGCTGTTTTTT.

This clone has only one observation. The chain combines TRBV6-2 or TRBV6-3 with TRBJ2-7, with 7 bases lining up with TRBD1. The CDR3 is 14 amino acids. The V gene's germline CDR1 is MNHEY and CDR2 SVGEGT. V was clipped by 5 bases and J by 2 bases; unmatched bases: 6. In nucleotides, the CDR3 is TGTGCCAGCAGTCCGGACAGGCCCACCTACGAGCAGTACTTC. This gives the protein CASSPDRPTYEQYF.

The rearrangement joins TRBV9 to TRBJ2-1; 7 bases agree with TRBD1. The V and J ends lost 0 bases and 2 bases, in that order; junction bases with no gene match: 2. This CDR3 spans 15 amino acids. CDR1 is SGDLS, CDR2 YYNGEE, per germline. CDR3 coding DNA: TGTGCCAGCAGCGTAGACCAGGGGGCCTACAATGAGCAGTTCTTC. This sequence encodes CASSVDQGAYNEQFF. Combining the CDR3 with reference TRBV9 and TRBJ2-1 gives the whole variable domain DSGVTQTPKHLITATGQRVTLRCSPRSGDLSVYWYQQSLDQGLQFLIQYYNGEERAKGNILERFSAQQFPDLHSELNLSSLELGDSALYFCASSVDQGAYNEQFFGPGTRLTVL.

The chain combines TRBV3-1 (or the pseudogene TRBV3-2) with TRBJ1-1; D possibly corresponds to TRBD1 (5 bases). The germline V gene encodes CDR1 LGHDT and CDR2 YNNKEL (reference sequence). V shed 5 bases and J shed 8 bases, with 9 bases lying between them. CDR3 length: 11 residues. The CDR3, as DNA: TGTGCCAGCAGCGGCGGACAAGAAGCTTTCTTT. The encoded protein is CASSGGQEAFF.

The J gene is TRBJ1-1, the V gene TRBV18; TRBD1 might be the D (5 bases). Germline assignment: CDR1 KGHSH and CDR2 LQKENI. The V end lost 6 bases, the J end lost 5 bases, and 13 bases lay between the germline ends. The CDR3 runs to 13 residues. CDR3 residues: CASSSYGGTEAFF. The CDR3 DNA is TGTGCCAGCTCGTCTTACGGGGGTACTGAAGCTTTCTTT.

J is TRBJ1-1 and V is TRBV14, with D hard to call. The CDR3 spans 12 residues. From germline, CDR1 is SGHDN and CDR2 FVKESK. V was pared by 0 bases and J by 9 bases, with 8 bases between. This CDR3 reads CASSQDDFKAFF. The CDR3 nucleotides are TGTGCCAGCAGCCAAGACGACTTTAAAGCTTTCTTT. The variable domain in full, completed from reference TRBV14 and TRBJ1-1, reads EAGVTQFPSHSVIEKGQTVTLRCDPISGHDNLYWYRRVMGKEIKFLLHFVKESKQDESGMPNNRFLAERTGGTYSTLKVQPAELEDSGVYFCASSQDDFKAFFGQGTRLTVV.

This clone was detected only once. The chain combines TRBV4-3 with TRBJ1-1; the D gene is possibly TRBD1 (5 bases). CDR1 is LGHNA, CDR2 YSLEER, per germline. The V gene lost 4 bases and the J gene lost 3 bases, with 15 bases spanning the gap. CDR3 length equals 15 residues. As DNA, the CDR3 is TGCGCCAGCAGCCGAAATTCAGGGTTCGACACTGAAGCTTTCTTT. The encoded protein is CASSRNSGFDTEAFF.

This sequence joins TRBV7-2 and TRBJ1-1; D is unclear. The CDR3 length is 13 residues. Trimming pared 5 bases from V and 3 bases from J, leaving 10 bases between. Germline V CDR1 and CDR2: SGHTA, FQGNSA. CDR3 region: CASSLGLDTEAFF. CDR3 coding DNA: TGTGCCAGCAGCCTAGGTCTTGACACTGAAGCTTTCTTT.

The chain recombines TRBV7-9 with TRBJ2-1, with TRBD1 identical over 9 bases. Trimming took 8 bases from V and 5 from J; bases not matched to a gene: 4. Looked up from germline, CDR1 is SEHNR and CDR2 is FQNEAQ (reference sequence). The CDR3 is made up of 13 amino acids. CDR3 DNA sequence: TGTGCCAGCGGGGACAGGGAACACAATGAGCAGTTCTTC. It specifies CASGDREHNEQFF.

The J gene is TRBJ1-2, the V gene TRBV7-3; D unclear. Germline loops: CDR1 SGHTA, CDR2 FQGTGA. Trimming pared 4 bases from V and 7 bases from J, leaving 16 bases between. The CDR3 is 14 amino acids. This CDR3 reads CASSSQLATGGYTF. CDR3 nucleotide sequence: TGTGCCAGCAGCTCCCAACTTGCTACCGGTGGCTACACCTTC.

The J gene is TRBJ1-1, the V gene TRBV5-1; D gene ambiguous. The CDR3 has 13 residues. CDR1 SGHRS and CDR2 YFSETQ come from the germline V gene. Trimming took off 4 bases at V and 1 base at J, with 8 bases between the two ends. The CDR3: CASSPNTNTEAFF. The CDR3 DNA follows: TGCGCCAGCAGCCCCAACACGAACACTGAAGCTTTCTTT. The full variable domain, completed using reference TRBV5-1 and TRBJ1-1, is KAGVTQTPRYLIKTRGQQVTLSCSPISGHRSVSWYQQTPGQGLQFLFEYFSETQRNKGNFPGRFSGRQFSNSRSEMNVSTLELGDSALYLCASSPNTNTEAFFGQGTRLTVV.

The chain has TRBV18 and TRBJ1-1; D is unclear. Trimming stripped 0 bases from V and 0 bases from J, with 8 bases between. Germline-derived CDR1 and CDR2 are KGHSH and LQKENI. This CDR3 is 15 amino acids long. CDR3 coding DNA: TGTGCCAGCTCACCACCGATGAGCTTGAACACTGAAGCTTTCTTT. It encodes CASSPPMSLNTEAFF.